This is a list of T cell receptor beta chains from one sample in a study of blood T cell repertoires in COVID-19. Here immunoSEQ multiplex PCR was the method, and the copy in TCRdb shows in-frame clones only, minus some. Of approximately 260,000 clones in the sample, around four fifths are singletons; the top ten hold about 4.3%. Sequencing was carried out using peripheral blood. All receptors come from a man aged 55 to 70 who had recovered from COVID-19. Each CDR3 is given with its conserved first and last residue. Not all rows give a size; the values are once, few, many and, for expanded clones, a class.

CDR3: CASSVGGSGGRSEITDTQYF
size: .
V: TRBV9

CDR3: CASSSGQKYGYTF
size: .
V: TRBV9

CDR3: CASTMQGRTGELFF
size: once
V: TRBV19

CDR3: CASSVLSTDYNEQFF
size: .
V: TRBV9

CDR3: CATERKKLAGVPSEQFF
size: .
V: TRBV5-5

CDR3: CASSPATGNTGELFF
size: .
V: TRBV18

CDR3: CASSVSGVQETQYF
size: .
V: TRBV9

CDR3: CASSLVAGSYEQYF
size: .
V: TRBV7-8

CDR3: CASSLAGGRDTGELFF
size: once
V: TRBV6-4

CDR3: CSVEEEGGLIYEQYF
size: few
V: TRBV29-1

CDR3: CASSFGESYGYTF
size: .
V: TRBV5-1

CDR3: CASLLSVGSPFF
size: .
V: TRBV5-8

CDR3: CAWSRGVYEQYF
size: .
V: TRBV30

CDR3: CASSPWASLNTGELFF
size: few
V: TRBV14

CDR3: CATSTPGSNQPQHF
size: .
V: TRBV24-1

CDR3: CASSSDRGSFSPLHF
size: .
V: TRBV7-9

CDR3: CASKSGTIAYNEQFF
size: once
V: TRBV7-2

CDR3: CASSRVALAGNEQFF
size: once
V: TRBV11-2

CDR3: CASSPGTGYSGANVLTF
size: .
V: TRBV19